This T cell receptor (beta chain) was identified during a study of metastatic and nonmetastatic thyroid tumors. Unmatched junction bases numbered 11, after V lost 2 bases and J lost 3 bases. From germline, CDR1 is KGHDR and CDR2 SFDVKD. The CDR3 is made up of 20 amino acids. Thyroid surgery was preceded by no treatment in any patient. TCRdb re-called the PCR reads with MiXCR. The sample has more than 15,000 clones, around 25% seen once; the top ten hold over 9.5%. This chain joins TRBV24-1 and TRBJ2-1, with 14 bases identical to TRBD2. Material: blood. The source is a male donor with papillary thyroid cancer or a benign thyroid nodule (not recorded which). Some clones in this sample may be carry-over from other donors' samples. For the CDR3, the DNA is TGTGCCACCAGTGATTCCGGGACTAGCGGGAGTCGTTCCTACTACAATGAGCAGTTCTTC. Protein product: CATSDSGTSGSRSYYNEQFF.